The entry below describes one T cell receptor beta chain. This specimen comes from a study of T cells expressing NK-cell markers. CDR3 length equals 15 residues. The germline gives CDR1 MNHEY, CDR2 SVGEGT. Synthesis of TCR beta cDNA relied on 5'RACE template switching carrying UMIs. TCRdb reprocessed the 5' RACE reads and keeps a single row for each CDR3 protein, giving no DNA. This table holds around 100,000 distinct CDR3 sequences. Sequencing used blood T cells: a sorted CD56 or NKG2C T cell subset, CD4+ or CD8+ T cells, or bulk PBMC T cells (not recorded which). The chain is built from TRBV6-2 or TRBV6-3 and TRBJ2-1; TCRdb reports TRBD2, a call that lacks DNA to check it against. The source of this sequence is a woman aged 18 to 75 in good health. CDR3 sequence: CASQPSGLTTNEQFF.